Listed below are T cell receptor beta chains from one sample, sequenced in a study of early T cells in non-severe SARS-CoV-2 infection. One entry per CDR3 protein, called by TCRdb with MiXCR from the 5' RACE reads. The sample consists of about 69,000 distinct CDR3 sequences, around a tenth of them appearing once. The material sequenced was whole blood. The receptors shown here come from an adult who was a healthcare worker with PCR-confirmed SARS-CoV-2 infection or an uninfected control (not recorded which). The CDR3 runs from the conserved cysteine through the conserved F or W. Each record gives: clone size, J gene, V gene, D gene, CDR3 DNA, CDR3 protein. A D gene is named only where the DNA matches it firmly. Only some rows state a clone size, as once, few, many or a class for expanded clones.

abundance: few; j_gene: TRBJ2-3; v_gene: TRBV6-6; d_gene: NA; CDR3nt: TGTGCCAGCAGGGGTAGGGAAAGAGATACGCAGTATTTT; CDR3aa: CASRGRERDTQYF
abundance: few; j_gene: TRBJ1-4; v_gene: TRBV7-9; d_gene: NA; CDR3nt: TGTGCCAGCAGCGCCATGTCCTTGGGACTGTTTTTT; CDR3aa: CASSAMSLGLFF
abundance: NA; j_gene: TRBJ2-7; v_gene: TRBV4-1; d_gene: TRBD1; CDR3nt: TGCGCCAGCAGCCTCCGGGACAGGGGCTACGAGCAGTACTTC; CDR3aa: CASSLRDRGYEQYF
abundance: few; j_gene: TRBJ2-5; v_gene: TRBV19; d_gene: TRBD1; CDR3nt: TGTGCCAGTCGACAGGGGGCTAGGGAGACCCAGTACTTC; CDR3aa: CASRQGARETQYF
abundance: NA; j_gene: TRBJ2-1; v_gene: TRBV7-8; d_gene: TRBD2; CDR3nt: TGTGCCAGCAGCCAGAGGACCCGGACTAGCGGGAATTCCTACAATGAGCAGTTCTTC; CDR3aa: CASSQRTRTSGNSYNEQFF
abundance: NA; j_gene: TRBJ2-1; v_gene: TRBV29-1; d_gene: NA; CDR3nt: TGCAGCGTTCCCCCCGGGGGAGAGGTGGGAGGCAATGAGCAGTTCTTC; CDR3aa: CSVPPGGEVGGNEQFF
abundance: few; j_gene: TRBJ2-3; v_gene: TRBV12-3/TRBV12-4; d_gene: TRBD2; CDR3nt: TGTGCCAGCAGTTTTAGGCTAGCGGGAGGCGATACGCAGTATTTT; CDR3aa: CASSFRLAGGDTQYF
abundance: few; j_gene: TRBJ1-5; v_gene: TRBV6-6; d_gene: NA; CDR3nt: TGTGCCAGCAGTTACAATCCACAGAATCAGCCCCAGCATTTT; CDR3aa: CASSYNPQNQPQHF
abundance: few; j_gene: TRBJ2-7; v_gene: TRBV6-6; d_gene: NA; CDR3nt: TGTGCCAGCAGTTACTCGGGAACAGGGCTCTACGAGCAGTACTTC; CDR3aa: CASSYSGTGLYEQYF
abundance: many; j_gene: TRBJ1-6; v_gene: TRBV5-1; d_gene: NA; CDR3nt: TGCGCCAGCAGCTTGATGGGGCCCTCGGATTCACCCCTCCACTTT; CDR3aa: CASSLMGPSDSPLHF
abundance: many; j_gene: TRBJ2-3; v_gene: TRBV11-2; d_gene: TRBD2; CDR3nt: TGTGCCAGCAGCCGCGTATACGGGGGGGCTGCAGATACGCAGTATTTT; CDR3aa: CASSRVYGGAADTQYF
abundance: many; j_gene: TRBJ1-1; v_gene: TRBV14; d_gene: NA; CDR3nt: TGTGCCAGCAGCGGATGGGAAGGGAACACTGAAGCTTTCTTT; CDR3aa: CASSGWEGNTEAFF
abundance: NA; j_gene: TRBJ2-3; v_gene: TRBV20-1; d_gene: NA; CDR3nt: TGCAGTGCAACACGGCCACGCACAGATACGCAGTATTTT; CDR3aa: CSATRPRTDTQYF
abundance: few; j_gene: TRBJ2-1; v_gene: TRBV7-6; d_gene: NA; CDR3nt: TGTGCCAGCAGCTTAAGGGCCCTGGGAGGTTCCTACAATGAGCAGTTCTTC; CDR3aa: CASSLRALGGSYNEQFF
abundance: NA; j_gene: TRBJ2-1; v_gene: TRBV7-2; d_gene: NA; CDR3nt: TGTGCCAGCAGCTTAGCTTCGCGGAAGAGCTCCTACAATGAGCAGTTCTTC; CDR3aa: CASSLASRKSSYNEQFF
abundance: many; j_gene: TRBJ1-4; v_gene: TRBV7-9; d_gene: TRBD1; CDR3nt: TGTGCCAGCAGCCCTATCCGGGACAGAAATGAAAAACTGTTTTTT; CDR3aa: CASSPIRDRNEKLFF
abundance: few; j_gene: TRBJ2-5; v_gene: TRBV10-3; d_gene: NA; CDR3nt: TGTGCCATCAGTGAGTCGCCAGGGGAGACCCAGTACTTC; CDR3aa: CAISESPGETQYF
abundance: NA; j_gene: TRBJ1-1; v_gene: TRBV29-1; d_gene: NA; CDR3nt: TGCAGCGTTTCTGACACTGAAGCTTTCTTT; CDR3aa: CSVSDTEAFF
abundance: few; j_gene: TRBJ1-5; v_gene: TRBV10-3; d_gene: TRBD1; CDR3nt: TGTGCCATCAGTGAGGACAGGGGGAATCAGCCCCAGCATTTT; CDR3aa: CAISEDRGNQPQHF
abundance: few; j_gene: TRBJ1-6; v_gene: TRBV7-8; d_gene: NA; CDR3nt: TGTGCCAGCAGCTACAGGGCCCATAATTCACCCCTCCACTTT; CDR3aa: CASSYRAHNSPLHF
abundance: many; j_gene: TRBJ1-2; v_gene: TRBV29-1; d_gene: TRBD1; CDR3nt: TGCAGCGTTGAGACAGGGAAAACCTATGGCTACACCTTC; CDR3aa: CSVETGKTYGYTF
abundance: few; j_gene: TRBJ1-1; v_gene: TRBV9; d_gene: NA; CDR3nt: TGTGCCAGCAGAAGTGGGGGGATTAACACTGAAGCTTTCTTT; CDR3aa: CASRSGGINTEAFF
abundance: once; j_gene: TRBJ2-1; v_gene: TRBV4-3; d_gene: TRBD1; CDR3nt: TGCGCCAGCAGCCAAGACGGACAGGGCCACAATGAGCAGTTCTTC; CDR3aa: CASSQDGQGHNEQFF
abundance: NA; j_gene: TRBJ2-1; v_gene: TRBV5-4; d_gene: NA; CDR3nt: TGTGCCAGCAGCCAACAGGGAAAGCAGTTCTTC; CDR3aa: CASSQQGKQFF
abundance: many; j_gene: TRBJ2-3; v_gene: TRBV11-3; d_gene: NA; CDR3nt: TGTGCCAGCAGCCAACGGGGAGGTACAGATACGCAGTATTTT; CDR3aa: CASSQRGGTDTQYF
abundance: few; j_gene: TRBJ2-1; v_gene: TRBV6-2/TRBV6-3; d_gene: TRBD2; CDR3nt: TGTGCCAGCAGTTTCCTTAGCGGGAGGCCCTTATACAATGAGCAGTTCTTC; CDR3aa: CASSFLSGRPLYNEQFF
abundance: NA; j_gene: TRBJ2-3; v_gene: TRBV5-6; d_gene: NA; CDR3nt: TGTGCCAGCAGCTTGTGGGGGGCGGCGACTAGCACAGATACGCAGTATTTT; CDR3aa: CASSLWGAATSTDTQYF
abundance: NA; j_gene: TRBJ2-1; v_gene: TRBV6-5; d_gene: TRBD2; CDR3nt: TGTGCCAGCAGTTACGTGCGGGGGGGCAATGAGCAGTTCTTC; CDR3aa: CASSYVRGGNEQFF
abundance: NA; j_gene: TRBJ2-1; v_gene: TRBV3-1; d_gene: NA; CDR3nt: TGTGCCAGCAGCCAAGTAATGACGGGACGGAACAATGAGCAGTTCTTC; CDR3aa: CASSQVMTGRNNEQFF
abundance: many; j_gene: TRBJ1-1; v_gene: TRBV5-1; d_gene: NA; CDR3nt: TGCGCCAGCAGCTCCAGCCCACGAGGCCTTGACACTGAAGCTTTCTTT; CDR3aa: CASSSSPRGLDTEAFF
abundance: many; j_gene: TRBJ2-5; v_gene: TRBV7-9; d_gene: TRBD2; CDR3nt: TGTGCCAGCAGCTTAGCGAGCGGGACGGTCCAAGAGACCCAGTACTTC; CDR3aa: CASSLASGTVQETQYF
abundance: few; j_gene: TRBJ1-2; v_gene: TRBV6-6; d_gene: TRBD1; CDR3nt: TGTGCCAGCAGTTACGGGACAGGGGGCGGCTACACCTTC; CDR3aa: CASSYGTGGGYTF
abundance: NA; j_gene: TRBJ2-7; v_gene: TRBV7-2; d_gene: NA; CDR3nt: TGTGCCAGCAGCTTAGAAGGAGACCACAACGAGCAGTACTTC; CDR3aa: CASSLEGDHNEQYF
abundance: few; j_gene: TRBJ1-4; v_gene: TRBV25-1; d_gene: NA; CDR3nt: TGTGCCAGCAGTGAAGGAACCCTGAATGAAAAACTGTTTTTT; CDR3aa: CASSEGTLNEKLFF
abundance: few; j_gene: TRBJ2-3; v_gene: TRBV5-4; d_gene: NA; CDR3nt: TGTGCCAGCAGCCCCGACATGACTAAAACCGGGGATACGCAGTATTTT; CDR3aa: CASSPDMTKTGDTQYF
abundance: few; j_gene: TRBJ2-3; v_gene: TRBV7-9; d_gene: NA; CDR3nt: TGTGCCAGCAGCCGGCCGGGGCCCAGCCAGAAAGATACGCAGTATTTT; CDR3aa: CASSRPGPSQKDTQYF
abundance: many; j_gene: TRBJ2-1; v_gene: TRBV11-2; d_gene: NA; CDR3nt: TGTGCCAGCAGCTTAGATGAAACTGATGAGCAGTTCTTC; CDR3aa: CASSLDETDEQFF
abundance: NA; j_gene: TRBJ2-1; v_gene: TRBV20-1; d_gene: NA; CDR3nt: TGCAGTGCTGCGGGGTCCGAGCAGTTCTTC; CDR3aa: CSAAGSEQFF
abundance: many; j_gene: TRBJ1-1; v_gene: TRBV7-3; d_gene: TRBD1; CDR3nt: TGTGCCAGCAGCTTTACCGGACAGGGGGAAGCTTTCTTT; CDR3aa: CASSFTGQGEAFF
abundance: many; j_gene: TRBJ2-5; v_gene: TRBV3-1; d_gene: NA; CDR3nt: TGTGCCAGCAGCCAAGAGGTCGTGGAGACCCAGTACTTC; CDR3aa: CASSQEVVETQYF
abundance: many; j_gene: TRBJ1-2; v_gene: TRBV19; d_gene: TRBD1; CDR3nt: TGTGCCAGTAGAAAAGCCGGGACAGGGGCTGCGGATGGCTACACCTTC; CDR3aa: CASRKAGTGAADGYTF
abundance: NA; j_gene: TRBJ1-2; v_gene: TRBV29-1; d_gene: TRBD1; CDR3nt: TGCAGCTCGGACAGGAACTATGGCTACACCTTC; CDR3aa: CSSDRNYGYTF
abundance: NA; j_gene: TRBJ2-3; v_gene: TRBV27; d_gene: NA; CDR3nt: TGTGCCAGCAGTTTAGTTGGGGCAATGGATACGCAGTATTTT; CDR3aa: CASSLVGAMDTQYF
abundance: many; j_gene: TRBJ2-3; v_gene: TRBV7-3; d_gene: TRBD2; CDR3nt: TGTGCCAGCAGCCTGGGACTAGAGGCAGATACGCAGTATTTT; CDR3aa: CASSLGLEADTQYF
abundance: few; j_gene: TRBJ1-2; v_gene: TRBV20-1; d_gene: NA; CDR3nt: TGCAGTGCTAGAGATTCTCGTACCGACTATGGCTACACCTTC; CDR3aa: CSARDSRTDYGYTF
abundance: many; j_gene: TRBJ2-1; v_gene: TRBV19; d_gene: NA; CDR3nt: TGTGCCAGGAGGAGCCACTGCTACAATGAGCAGTTCTTC; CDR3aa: CARRSHCYNEQFF
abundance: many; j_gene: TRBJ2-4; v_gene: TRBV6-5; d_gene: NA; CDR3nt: TGTGCCAGCAGTTCCCCCTTGGGCAAAAACATTCAGTACTTC; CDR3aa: CASSSPLGKNIQYF
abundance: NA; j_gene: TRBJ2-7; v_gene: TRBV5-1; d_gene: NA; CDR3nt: TGCGCCAGCAGCTTTCCAGAACGTACCTACGAGCAGTACTTC; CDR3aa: CASSFPERTYEQYF
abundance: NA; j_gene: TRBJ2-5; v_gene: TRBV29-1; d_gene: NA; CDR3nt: TGCAGCGTTGCATTCTCAGGGACGGAGACCCAGTACTTC; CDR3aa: CSVAFSGTETQYF
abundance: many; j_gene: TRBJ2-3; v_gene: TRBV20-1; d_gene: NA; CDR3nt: TGCAGTGCTCGAACAGGGGTAGCGGGGTCAGATACGCAGTATTTT; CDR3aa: CSARTGVAGSDTQYF
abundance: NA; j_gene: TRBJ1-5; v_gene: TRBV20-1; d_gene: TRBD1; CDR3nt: TGCAGTGCTAGAGCAACAGGGGGCGGGCAGCCCCAGCATTTT; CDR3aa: CSARATGGGQPQHF
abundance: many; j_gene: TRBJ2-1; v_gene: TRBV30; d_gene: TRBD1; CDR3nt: TGTGCCTGGAGTCACGGGACAGGGACGTTTGAGCAGTTCTTC; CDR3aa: CAWSHGTGTFEQFF